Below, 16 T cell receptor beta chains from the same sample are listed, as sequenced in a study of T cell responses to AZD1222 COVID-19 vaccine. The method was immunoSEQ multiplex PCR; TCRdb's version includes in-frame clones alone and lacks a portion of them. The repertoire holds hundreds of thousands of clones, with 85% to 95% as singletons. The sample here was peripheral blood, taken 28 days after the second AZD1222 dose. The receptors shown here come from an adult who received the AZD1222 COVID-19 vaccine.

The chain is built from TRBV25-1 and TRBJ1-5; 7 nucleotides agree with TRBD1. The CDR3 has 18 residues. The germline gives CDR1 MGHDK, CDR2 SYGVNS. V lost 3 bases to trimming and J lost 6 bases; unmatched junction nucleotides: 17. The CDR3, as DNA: TGTGCCAGCAGTGATAACAGGGGAGGATTTGGGGGGTCTCAGCCCCAGCATTTT. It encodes CASSDNRGGFGGSQPQHF.

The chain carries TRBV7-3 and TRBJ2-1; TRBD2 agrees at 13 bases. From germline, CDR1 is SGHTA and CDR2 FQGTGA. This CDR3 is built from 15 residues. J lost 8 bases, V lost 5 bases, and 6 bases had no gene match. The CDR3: CASSPGLAGLDEQFF. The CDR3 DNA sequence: TGTGCCAGCAGCCCGGGACTAGCGGGACTCGATGAGCAGTTCTTC.

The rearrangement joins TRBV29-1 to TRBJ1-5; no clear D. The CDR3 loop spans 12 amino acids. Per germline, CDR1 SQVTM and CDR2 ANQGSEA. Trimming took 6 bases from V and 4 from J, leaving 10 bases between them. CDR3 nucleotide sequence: TGCAGCGTCCCGGGGATAAATCAGCCCCAGCATTTT. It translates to CSVPGINQPQHF.

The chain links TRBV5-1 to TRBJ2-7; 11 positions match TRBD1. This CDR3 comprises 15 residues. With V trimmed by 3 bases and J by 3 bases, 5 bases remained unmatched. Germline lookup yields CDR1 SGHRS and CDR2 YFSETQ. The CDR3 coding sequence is TGCGCCAGCAGCTCCGGGACAGGGGGTTTCTACGAGCAGTACTTC. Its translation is CASSSGTGGFYEQYF.

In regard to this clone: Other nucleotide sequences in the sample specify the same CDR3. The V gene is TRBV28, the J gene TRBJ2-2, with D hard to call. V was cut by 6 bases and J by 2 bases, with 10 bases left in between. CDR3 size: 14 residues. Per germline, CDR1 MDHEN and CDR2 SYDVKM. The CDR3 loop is CASRPTANTGELFF. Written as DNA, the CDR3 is TGTGCCAGCAGACCAACAGCAAACACCGGGGAGCTGTTTTTT. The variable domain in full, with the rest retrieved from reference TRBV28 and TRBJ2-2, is DVKVTQSSRYLVKRTGEKVFLECVQDMDHENMFWYRQDPGLGLRLIYFSYDVKMKEKGDIPEGYSVSREKKERFSLILESASTNQTSMYLCASRPTANTGELFFGEGSRLTVL.

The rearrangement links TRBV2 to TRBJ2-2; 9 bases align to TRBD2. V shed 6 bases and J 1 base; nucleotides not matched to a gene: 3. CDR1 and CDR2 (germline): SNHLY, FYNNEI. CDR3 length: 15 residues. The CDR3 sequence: CASSLTSGNTGELFF. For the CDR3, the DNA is TGTGCCAGCAGCCTGACTAGCGGGAACACCGGGGAGCTGTTTTTT.

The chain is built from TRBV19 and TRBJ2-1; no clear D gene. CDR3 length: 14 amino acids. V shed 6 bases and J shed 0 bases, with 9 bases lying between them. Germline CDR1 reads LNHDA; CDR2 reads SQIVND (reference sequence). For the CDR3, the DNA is TGTGCCAGTAGAGTAACAGTCTCCTACAATGAGCAGTTCTTC. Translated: CASRVTVSYNEQFF. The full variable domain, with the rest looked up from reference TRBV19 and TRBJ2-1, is DGGITQSPKYLFRKEGQNVTLSCEQNLNHDAMYWYRQDPGQGLRLIYYSQIVNDFQKGDIAEGYSVSREKKESFPLTVTSAQKNPTAFYLCASRVTVSYNEQFFGPGTRLTVL.

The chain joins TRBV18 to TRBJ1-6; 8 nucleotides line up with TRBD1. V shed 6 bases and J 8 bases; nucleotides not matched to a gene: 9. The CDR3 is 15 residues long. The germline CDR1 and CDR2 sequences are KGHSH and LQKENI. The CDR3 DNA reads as TGTGCCAGCTCCACTGCAGGGGGCGAAGATTCACCCCTCCACTTT. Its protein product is CASSTAGGEDSPLHF.

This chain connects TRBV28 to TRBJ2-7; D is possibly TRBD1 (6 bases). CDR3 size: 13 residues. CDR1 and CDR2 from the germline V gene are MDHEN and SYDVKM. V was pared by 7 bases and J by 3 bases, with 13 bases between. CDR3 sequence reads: CASTPDSNYEQYF. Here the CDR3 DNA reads TGTGCCAGCACCCCGGACAGCAACTACGAGCAGTACTTC.

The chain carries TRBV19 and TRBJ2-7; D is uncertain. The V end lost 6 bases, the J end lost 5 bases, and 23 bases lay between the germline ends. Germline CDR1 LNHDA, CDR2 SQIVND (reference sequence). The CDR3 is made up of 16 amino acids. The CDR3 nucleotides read TGTGCCAGTAGCAATAGGCATGGGCCCGGGCAGAACGAGCAGTACTTC. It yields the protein CASSNRHGPGQNEQYF.

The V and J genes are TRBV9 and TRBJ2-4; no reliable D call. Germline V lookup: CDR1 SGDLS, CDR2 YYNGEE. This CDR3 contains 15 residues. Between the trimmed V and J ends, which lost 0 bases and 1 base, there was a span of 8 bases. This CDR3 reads CASSVDGVAKNIQYF. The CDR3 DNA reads TGTGCCAGCAGCGTAGACGGCGTCGCCAAAAACATTCAGTACTTC.

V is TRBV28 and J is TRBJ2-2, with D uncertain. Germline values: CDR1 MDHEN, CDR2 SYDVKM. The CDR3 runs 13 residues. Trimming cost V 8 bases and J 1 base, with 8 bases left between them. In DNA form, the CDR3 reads TGTGCCAGCTCGGTCGGGAACACCGGGGAGCTGTTTTTT. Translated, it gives CASSVGNTGELFF.

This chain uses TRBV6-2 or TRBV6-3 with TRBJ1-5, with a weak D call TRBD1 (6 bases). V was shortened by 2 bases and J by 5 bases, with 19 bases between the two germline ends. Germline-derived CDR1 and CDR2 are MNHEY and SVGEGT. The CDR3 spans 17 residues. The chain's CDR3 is CASSYNLRGGADQPQHF. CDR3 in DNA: TGTGCCAGCAGTTACAATCTCCGAGGGGGAGCGGATCAGCCCCAGCATTTT.

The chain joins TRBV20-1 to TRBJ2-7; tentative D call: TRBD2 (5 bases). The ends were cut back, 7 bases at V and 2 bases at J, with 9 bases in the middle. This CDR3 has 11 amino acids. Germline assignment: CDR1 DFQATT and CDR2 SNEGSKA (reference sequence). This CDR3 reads CSGSVTYEQYF. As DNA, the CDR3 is TGCAGTGGTAGCGTTACCTACGAGCAGTACTTC.

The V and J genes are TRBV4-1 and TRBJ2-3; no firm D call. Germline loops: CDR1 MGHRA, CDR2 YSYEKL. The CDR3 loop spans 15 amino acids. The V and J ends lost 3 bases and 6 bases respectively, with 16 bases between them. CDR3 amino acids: CASSQVRPGRDTQYF. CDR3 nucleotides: TGCGCCAGCAGCCAGGTACGGCCCGGAAGGGATACGCAGTATTTT.

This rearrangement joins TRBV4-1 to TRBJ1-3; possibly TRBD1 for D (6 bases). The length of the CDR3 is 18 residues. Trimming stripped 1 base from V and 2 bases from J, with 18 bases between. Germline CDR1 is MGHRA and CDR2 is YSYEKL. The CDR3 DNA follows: TGCGCCAGCAGCCAAGGGGGACGGGGGGGCCAAACTGGAAACACCATATATTTT. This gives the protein CASSQGGRGGQTGNTIYF.